A single sample is the source of the 18 T cell receptor beta chains below, sequenced in a study of identical twins. TCRdb used MiXCR to reprocess the 5' RACE reads, holding one entry per CDR3 protein. The profile shows just under 550,000 distinct CDR3 sequences, roughly 15% of them singletons. These data were likewise used in another study, on yellow fever vaccine responses in identical twins.

Material for sequencing was CD4+ T cells sorted from blood. These receptors came from a woman younger than 35 in good health.

V and J are TRBV12-3 or TRBV12-4 and TRBJ2-5; 9 positions agree with TRBD1. The CDR3 is made up of 14 amino acids. V gave up 9 bases and J gave up 5 bases; unmatched junction bases: 10. The CDR3 bases are TGTGCCAGTTTGCGGGACAGGGCCCGGGAGACCCAGTACTTC. It specifies CASLRDRARETQYF.

This clonotype has just a few counts. The chain has TRBV20-1 and TRBJ2-7, with D uncertain. Between the trimmed V and J ends, which lost 7 bases and 7 bases, there was a span of 14 bases. The CDR3 has 11 amino acids. Germline loops: CDR1 DFQATT, CDR2 SNEGSKA (reference sequence). CDR3 in amino acids: CSVTSGGEQYV. The CDR3, as DNA: TGCAGTGTAACCTCGGGTGGAGAGCAGTACGTC.

This clonotype was seen only a few times. J is TRBJ1-1 and V is TRBV20-1, with 10 bases lining up with TRBD1. Unmatched junction bases numbered 4, after V lost 5 bases and J lost 4 bases. Germline CDR1 DFQATT, CDR2 SNEGSKA (reference sequence). This CDR3 has 13 amino acids. The CDR3 spells CSAPGQGGTEAFF. The DNA of the CDR3 is TGCAGTGCTCCAGGACAGGGGGGCACTGAAGCTTTCTTT.

The rearrangement joins TRBV20-1 to TRBJ2-7; 12 nucleotides align to TRBD2. The CDR3 extends over 17 amino acids. CDR1 is DFQATT and CDR2 is SNEGSKA in the germline V gene (reference sequence). Losses at the gene ends were 1 base for V and 2 bases for J; bases not matched to a gene: 9. CDR3 in amino acids: CSARASGRALVTYEQYF. The CDR3 DNA reads TGCAGTGCTAGAGCTAGCGGGAGGGCTCTAGTAACCTACGAGCAGTACTTC.

Concerning this clonotype itself: The junction shows a germline mismatch at one end, possibly a read error. J is TRBJ2-3 and V is TRBV10-3; D is possibly TRBD2 (6 bases). Germline CDR1 and CDR2: ENHRY and SYGVKD. CDR3 size: 14 residues. In nucleotides, the CDR3 is TGTGCCACAACCAACTCCGGGACTGAAGATGCGCAGTATTTT. It is translated as CATTNSGTEDAQYF.

The chain links TRBV5-6 to TRBJ2-1, with D perhaps TRBD2 (6 bases). CDR3 size: 16 residues. Germline CDR1 reads SGHDT; CDR2 reads YYEEEE. V shed 1 base and J shed 0 bases, with 11 bases lying between them. As DNA, the CDR3 is TGTGCCAGCAGCTTGAGCGGGTACCTCTCCTACAATGAGCAGTTCTTC. This sequence encodes CASSLSGYLSYNEQFF.

The chain has TRBV5-5 and TRBJ2-5; D uncertain. This CDR3 has 13 residues. CDR1 is SGHKS and CDR2 is YYEKEE in the germline V gene (reference sequence). The germline V and J ends were trimmed by 4 bases and 5 bases, with 12 bases remaining between them. In DNA form, the CDR3 reads TGTGCCAGCAGCCCCGAGGCCTGGGAGACCCAGTACTTC. Protein sequence: CASSPEAWETQYF.

V usage is TRBV2 and J usage is TRBJ2-1; TRBD2 might be the D (7 bases). Trimming shortened V by 4 bases and J by 2 bases, and 12 bases separated the two germline ends. The CDR3 covers 15 residues. Germline V gene sequence: CDR1 SNHLY, CDR2 FYNNEI. The CDR3 protein is CASSVDGGPYNEQFF. CDR3 coding DNA: TGTGCCAGCAGTGTTGACGGGGGGCCCTACAATGAGCAGTTCTTC.

J is TRBJ2-3 and V is TRBV7-6; 7 nucleotides line up with TRBD2. The length of the CDR3 is 15 residues. Germline V gene lookup returns CDR1 SGHVS and CDR2 FNYEAQ. V shed 5 bases, J shed 6 bases, and the junction held 11 bases outside the gene matches. The CDR3 region has the DNA TGTGCCAGCAGCCCCATTTCTGGCGGGAGCGATACGCAGTATTTT. Translated: CASSPISGGSDTQYF.

This rearrangement joins TRBV15 to TRBJ2-5, with a weak D call TRBD1 (5 bases). The CDR3 runs to 16 residues. The V end lost 0 bases, the J end lost 4 bases, and 15 bases lay between the germline ends. Germline values: CDR1 LNHNV, CDR2 YYDKDF (reference sequence). This CDR3 is CATSRDRSAGAETQYF. The CDR3 DNA sequence: TGTGCCACCAGCAGAGATCGCTCAGCTGGGGCAGAGACCCAGTACTTC.

The sample holds many counts of this clonotype. V usage is TRBV24-1 and J usage is TRBJ2-3; 9 bases align to TRBD1. Unmatched junction bases numbered 8, after V lost 5 bases and J lost 3 bases. The germline V gene has CDR1 KGHDR and CDR2 SFDVKD. The CDR3 is 16 amino acids. CDR3 DNA: TGTGCCACCAGTGCGGGACAGGGTCGAGGGACAGATACGCAGTATTTT. As protein: CATSAGQGRGTDTQYF.

Only a few counts were recorded for this clonotype. The rearrangement links TRBV27 to TRBJ1-1, with D perhaps TRBD1 (5 bases). Germline V lookup: CDR1 MNHEY, CDR2 SMNVEV (reference sequence). CDR3 size: 10 residues. Trimming pared 6 bases from V and 10 bases from J, leaving 9 bases between. In DNA form, the CDR3 reads TGTGCCAGCAGGGGGGACCGAGCTTTCTTT. Translation gives CASRGDRAFF.

The CDR3 reads CASRKASGRGETQYF. In DNA form, the CDR3 reads TGTGCCAGCCGGAAGGCTAGCGGGAGGGGAGAGACCCAGTACTTC. The chain joins TRBV12-3 or TRBV12-4 to TRBJ2-5, with TRBD2 matching 12 bases. This CDR3 contains 15 residues. J gave up 4 bases and V 8 bases, and 8 bases lay outside the gene matches.

This clonotype has ten or more counts. The V call is TRBV7-2, the J call TRBJ2-1, with 11 bases aligning to TRBD2. The V and J ends lost 4 bases and 8 bases, in that order; junction bases with no gene match: 7. The CDR3 totals 15 residues. CDR1 SGHTA and CDR2 FQGNSA come from the germline V gene. The CDR3 is CASSSGLAGYYEQFF. Written as DNA, the CDR3 is TGTGCCAGCAGCTCCGGACTAGCGGGTTATTATGAGCAGTTCTTC.

This clonotype was picked up a small number of times. J is TRBJ1-6 and V is TRBV12-3 or TRBV12-4, with TRBD1 matching 10 bases. The CDR3 runs 16 residues. Trimming at V came to 4 bases and at J to 8 bases, leaving 8 bases not matched to a gene. The CDR3 reads CASSSLSGTGDSPLHF. CDR3 sequence (DNA): TGTGCCAGCAGTTCCCTTTCCGGGACAGGGGATTCACCCCTCCACTTT.

This clonotype occurred a few times. The chain employs TRBV5-1 and TRBJ2-3; the D gene is possibly TRBD2 (6 bases). Germline assignment: CDR1 SGHRS and CDR2 YFSETQ. With 0 bases removed from V and 1 base from J, the gap between germline ends came to 12 bases. This CDR3 is 16 amino acids long. The CDR3 is CASSLVLRGGTDTQYF. The CDR3 region has the DNA TGCGCCAGCAGCTTGGTCTTGCGGGGTGGCACAGATACGCAGTATTTT.

This CDR3 is CSARGPGGTYEQYV. In nucleotides, the CDR3 is TGCAGTGCTAGAGGACCGGGGGGGACCTACGAGCAGTACGTC. The genes are TRBV20-1 and TRBJ2-7; TRBD2 matches 8 bases. With V trimmed by 1 base and J by 2 bases, 4 bases remained unmatched. From germline, CDR1 is DFQATT and CDR2 SNEGSKA (reference sequence). The length of the CDR3 is 14 residues.

V usage is TRBV15 and J usage is TRBJ2-1; 9 bases are shared with TRBD2. The V segment lost 5 bases and the J segment 6 bases; nucleotides outside the gene matches: 8. Germline values: CDR1 LNHNV, CDR2 YYDKDF (reference sequence). The CDR3 has 15 amino acids. The CDR3 is CATSRRTSGSNEQFF. The DNA of the CDR3 is TGTGCCACCAGCCGACGAACTAGCGGGTCCAATGAGCAGTTCTTC.